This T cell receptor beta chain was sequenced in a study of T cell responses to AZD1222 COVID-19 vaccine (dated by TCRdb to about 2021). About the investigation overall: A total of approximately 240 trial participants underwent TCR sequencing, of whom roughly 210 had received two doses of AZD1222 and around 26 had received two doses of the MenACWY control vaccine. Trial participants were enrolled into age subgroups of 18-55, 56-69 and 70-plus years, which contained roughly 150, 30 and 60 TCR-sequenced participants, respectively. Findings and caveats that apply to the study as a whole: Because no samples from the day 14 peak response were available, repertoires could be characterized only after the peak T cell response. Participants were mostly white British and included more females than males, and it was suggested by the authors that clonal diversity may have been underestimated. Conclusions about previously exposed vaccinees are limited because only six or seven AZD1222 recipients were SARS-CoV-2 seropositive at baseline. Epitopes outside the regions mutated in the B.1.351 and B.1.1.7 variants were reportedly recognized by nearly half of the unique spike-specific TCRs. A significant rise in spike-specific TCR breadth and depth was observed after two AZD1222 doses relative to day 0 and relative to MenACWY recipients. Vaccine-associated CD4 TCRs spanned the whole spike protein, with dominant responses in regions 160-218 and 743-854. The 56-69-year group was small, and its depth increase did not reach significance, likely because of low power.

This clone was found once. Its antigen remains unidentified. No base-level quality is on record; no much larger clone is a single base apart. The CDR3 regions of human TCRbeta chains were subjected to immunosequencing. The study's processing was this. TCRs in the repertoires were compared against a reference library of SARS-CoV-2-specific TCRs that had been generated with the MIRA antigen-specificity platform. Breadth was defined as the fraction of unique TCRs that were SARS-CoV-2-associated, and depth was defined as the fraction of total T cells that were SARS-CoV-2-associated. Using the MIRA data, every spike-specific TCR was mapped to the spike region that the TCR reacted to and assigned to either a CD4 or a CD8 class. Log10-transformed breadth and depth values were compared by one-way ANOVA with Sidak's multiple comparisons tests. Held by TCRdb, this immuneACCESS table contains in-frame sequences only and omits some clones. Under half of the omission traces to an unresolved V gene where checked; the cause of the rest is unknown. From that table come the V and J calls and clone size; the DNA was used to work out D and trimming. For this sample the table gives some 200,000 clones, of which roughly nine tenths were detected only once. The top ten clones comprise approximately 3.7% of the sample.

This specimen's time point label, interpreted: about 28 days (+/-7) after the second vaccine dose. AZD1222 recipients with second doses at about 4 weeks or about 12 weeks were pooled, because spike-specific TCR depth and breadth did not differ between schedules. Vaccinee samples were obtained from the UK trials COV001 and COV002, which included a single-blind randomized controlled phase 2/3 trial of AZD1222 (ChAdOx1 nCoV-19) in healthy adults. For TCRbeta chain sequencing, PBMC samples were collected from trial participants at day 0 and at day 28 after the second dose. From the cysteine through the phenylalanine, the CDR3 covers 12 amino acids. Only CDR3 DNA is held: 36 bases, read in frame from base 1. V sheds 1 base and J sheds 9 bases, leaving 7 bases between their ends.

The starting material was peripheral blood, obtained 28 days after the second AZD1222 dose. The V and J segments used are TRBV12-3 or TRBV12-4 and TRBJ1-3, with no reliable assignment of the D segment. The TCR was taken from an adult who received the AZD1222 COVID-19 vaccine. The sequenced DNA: TGTGCCAGCAGTTTAGTTTCGGGCACCATATATTTT. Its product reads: CASSLVSGTIYF.